These T cell receptor beta chains were read from a single sample in a study of post-analysis software for immune sequencing data. TCRdb ran MiXCR on the PCR reads and lists one entry per CDR3 protein. Of about 460,000 distinct CDR3 sequences listed, over 35% were seen once; the top ten hold about 12%. The specimen sequenced was blood. The receptors originated from a girl aged 5 to 17 with multiple sclerosis. The CDR3 runs from the conserved cysteine through the conserved F or W. A D gene is named only where the DNA matches it firmly. Where a row states a size, it is once, few, many or the class of an expanded clone; other rows omit it.

d_call	clone_size	v_call	j_call	cdr3_nt	cdr3_aa
.	.	TRBV5-1	TRBJ1-2	TGCGCCAGCAGCCCCAGGCCGGCAGGGGTATATGGCTACACCTTC	CASSPRPAGVYGYTF
TRBD2	few	TRBV5-1	TRBJ2-1	TGCGCCAGCAGCGACGGGACTAGCGGGACGGGGGGGAATGAGCAGTTCTTC	CASSDGTSGTGGNEQFF
.	few	TRBV20-1	TRBJ2-7	TGCAGTGCTGCGGGCGAGGGAGGCTATGAGCAGTACTTC	CSAAGEGGYEQYF
.	few	TRBV6-1	TRBJ2-7	TGTGCCAGCAGTGCGTCAGTTTCTAACGAGCAGTACTTC	CASSASVSNEQYF
TRBD1	.	TRBV20-1	TRBJ1-2	TGCAGTGGGGATTTTGGGAGGGACAGCATCGAGGGCTACACCTTC	CSGDFGRDSIEGYTF
.	.	TRBV7-2	TRBJ1-2	TGTGCCAGCAGCTTAGCGCAGCCAGGGACGAGGGGCTACACCTTC	CASSLAQPGTRGYTF
.	.	TRBV5-5	TRBJ1-5	TGTGCCAGCAGCTTGGGGGGCGTGGCTGGCAATCAGCCCCAGCATTTT	CASSLGGVAGNQPQHF
.	few	TRBV7-6	TRBJ2-7	TGTGCCAGCACGGAGGGCAGGGCCAACGAGCAGTACTTC	CASTEGRANEQYF
TRBD1	.	TRBV29-1	TRBJ1-1	TGCAGCGCAATAACAGGGGGCCAGACTGAAGCTTTCTTT	CSAITGGQTEAFF
TRBD1	once	TRBV29-1	TRBJ1-1	TGCAGCGTTAGAGACAGGGGCGTATCAAACACTGAAGCTTTCTTT	CSVRDRGVSNTEAFF
.	.	TRBV5-6	TRBJ2-1	TGTGCCAGCAGCCTAGACAGGCTCGATGAGCAGTTCTTC	CASSLDRLDEQFF
.	few	TRBV4-1	TRBJ2-3	TGCGCCAGCAGCCAAGAGGCCGTGTGGAGTTGGGATACGCAGTATTTT	CASSQEAVWSWDTQYF
.	few	TRBV9	TRBJ2-5	TGTGCCAGCAGCGTAGGAACGGGGTGGATAGAGACCCAGTACTTC	CASSVGTGWIETQYF
.	.	TRBV12-3/TRBV12-4	TRBJ1-6	TGTGCCACGGCAGGGAAAAATTCACCCCTCCACTTT	CATAGKNSPLHF
TRBD2	few	TRBV7-9	TRBJ2-1	TGTGCCAGCAGCTTATCGGGACTACCCTACAATGAGCAGTTCTTC	CASSLSGLPYNEQFF
.	.	TRBV5-1	TRBJ2-7	TGCGCCAGCAGCTTAGGTAGCGAGGATGAGCAGTACTTC	CASSLGSEDEQYF
.	.	TRBV28	TRBJ1-5	TGTGCCAGCAGTTTATTAGGGGTAGGCAATCAGCCCCAGCATTTT	CASSLLGVGNQPQHF
.	.	TRBV28	TRBJ2-7	TGTGCCAGCAGTGGCCCGGCAGGGAGGTTCTACGAGCAGTACTTC	CASSGPAGRFYEQYF
TRBD2	.	TRBV7-3	TRBJ2-2	TGTGCCAGCAGCTCGGGACTAGCGGGAGCCGGGGAGCTGTTTTTT	CASSSGLAGAGELFF
TRBD2	.	TRBV3-1	TRBJ2-3	TGTGCCAGCAGCCCCTCTCCTAGCGGGAGCACAGATACGCAGTATTTT	CASSPSPSGSTDTQYF
TRBD2	.	TRBV20-1	TRBJ2-1	TGCAGTGCTAGGGCGGGACTAGAGAAGGATGAGCAGTTCTTC	CSARAGLEKDEQFF
.	.	TRBV7-2	TRBJ2-5	TGTGCCAGCAACCCCCGGGGCAGGGAGGAAGAGACCCGGTACTTC	CASNPRGREEETRYF
.	few	TRBV20-1	TRBJ1-2	TGCAGTGCAACACAGGACGATGGCTACACCTTC	CSATQDDGYTF
.	.	TRBV9	TRBJ1-4	TGTGCCAGCAGCGTAGGGCCGGGGATTACAACTAATGAAAAACTGTTTTTT	CASSVGPGITTNEKLFF
.	.	TRBV6-5	TRBJ1-1	TGTGCCAGCAGTTACGGACAGCCCACTGAAGCTTTCTTT	CASSYGQPTEAFF
.	few	TRBV5-1	TRBJ2-5	TGCGCCAGCAGCTTCGGGCAGGGAGACGAGACCCAGTACTTC	CASSFGQGDETQYF
TRBD1	.	TRBV7-3	TRBJ2-1	TGTGCCAGCAGCTTAAGCCGGGACAGAAACAATGAGCAGTTCTTC	CASSLSRDRNNEQFF
.	few	TRBV5-1	TRBJ1-2	TGCGCCAGCAGCCCGGCCTGGAACTATGGCTACACCTTC	CASSPAWNYGYTF
TRBD2	few	TRBV4-1	TRBJ2-3	TGCGCCAGCAGCTTACCGGCTAGCGGGAGAGAGAAGACGCAGTATTTT	CASSLPASGREKTQYF
.	.	TRBV29-1	TRBJ2-1	TGCAGCAACTCGGAGGGCGGATGCAATGAGCAGTTCTTC	CSNSEGGCNEQFF
TRBD2	.	TRBV7-2	TRBJ2-7	TGTGCCAGCAGCCGACTAGCTGACCAATACGAGCAGTACTTC	CASSRLADQYEQYF
.	.	TRBV7-3	TRBJ2-7	TGTGCCAGCAGCTCGGTGGGGGACGGCTACTACGAGCAGTACTTC	CASSSVGDGYYEQYF
TRBD2	.	TRBV5-1	TRBJ2-7	TGCGCCAGCAGCGCGGGAGGGTCAAACTACGAGCAGTACTTC	CASSAGGSNYEQYF
TRBD2	.	TRBV3-1	TRBJ2-2	TGTGCCAGCAGCCAAGTCCTAGCGGGAGGGCCGAACACCGGGGAGCTGTTTTTT	CASSQVLAGGPNTGELFF
.	few	TRBV12-3/TRBV12-4	TRBJ2-7	TGTGCCAGCAGCCCCCGGAGGGACGACAATGAGCAGTACTTC	CASSPRRDDNEQYF
.	.	TRBV12-3/TRBV12-4	TRBJ2-3	TGTGCCAGCAGTTGGACAGATTACACAGATACGCAGTATTTT	CASSWTDYTDTQYF